The text below deals with one T cell receptor beta chain. The sample originates from a study of OX40 agonist ivuxolimab in advanced cancers. Study summary: Earlier anti-PD-1, anti-PD-L1 or anti-CTLA-4 therapy was permitted; roughly 40% had received some. Patients achieving partial responses numbered three: one hepatocellular carcinoma case and two cutaneous melanoma cases.

The method was immunoSEQ multiplex PCR; TCRdb's version includes in-frame clones alone and lacks a portion of them. The table shows 50,000 to 75,000 clones, with 87% occurring only once. Germline-derived CDR1 and CDR2 are SNHLY and FYNNEI. V was shortened by 6 bases and J by 0 bases, with 18 bases between the two germline ends. CDR3 length equals 17 residues. The sequences come from CD4+ or CD8+ T cells sorted from blood, collected in a trial of the OX40 agonist ivuxolimab. The TCR sequence derives from an adult with an advanced solid tumor such as melanoma, head and neck, liver or kidney cancer. The J gene is TRBJ1-5, the V gene TRBV2; the D is unclear. CDR3 DNA sequence: TGTGCCAGCAGACTCGTACAGCGCCGCTATAGCAATCAGCCCCAGCATTTT. Its protein is CASRLVQRRYSNQPQHF.